This T cell receptor beta chain was sequenced during a study of a mutant IDH1 vaccine in newly diagnosed glioma. Whole-study context: Vaccination followed radiotherapy alone by 4-6 weeks, or accompanied temozolomide cycles. The therapy given earlier, which was standard therapy, consisted of radiotherapy, temozolomide, or both, and most of the patients received both. The timing of visit V12 was week 35, and that of visit V13 was week 47.

Comments on this clone: Its antigen is unidentified.

Time point: week 35, safety follow-up. Doses comprised 300 ug of mutant IDH1 20-mer peptide each, plus topical imiquimod. Donors harbored newly found WHO grade 3 or 4 IDH1-mutant, ATRX-lost astrocytomas. The method was immunoSEQ multiplex PCR; TCRdb's version includes in-frame clones alone and lacks a portion of them. The sample shows 31,000 or so clones, approximately 80% of them seen only once. The CDR3 loop spans 14 amino acids. Germline CDR1 and CDR2: MNHNY and SVGAGI (reference sequence). V was clipped by 7 bases and J by 8 bases; unmatched bases: 12. V gene TRBV6-6 combines with J gene TRBJ2-5, with 8 bases matching TRBD2. This receptor was obtained from a woman between 35 and 50 years old with glioma. The material sequenced was PBMCs, taken from a glioma patient whose treatment included an IDH1 peptide vaccine. CDR3 sequence: CASIRSGAPLTQYF. CDR3 DNA sequence: TGTGCCAGCATTCGTAGCGGGGCCCCCCTTACCCAGTACTTC.